Following are 22 T cell receptor beta chains from one sample sequenced in a study of cytomegalovirus exposure and HLA in healthy donors. It was with 60 Vbeta and 13 Jbeta primers that the PCR ran. Data came from immunoSEQ multiplex PCR; TCRdb stores just in-frame clones and leaves some out. The sample lists approximately 150,000 clones, roughly 82% seen once, with roughly 3.4% in the top ten. Material: PBMCs. These receptors were collected from a male donor in good health and CMV-seronegative.

J is TRBJ1-4 and V is TRBV18; 9 bases align to TRBD1. This CDR3 is 17 amino acids long. CDR1 is KGHSH, CDR2 LQKENI, per germline. With V trimmed by 3 bases and J by 2 bases, 7 bases remained unmatched. CDR3 in DNA: TGTGCCAGCTCACCGTTGGACAGGGGACGGACTAATGAAAAACTGTTTTTT. It encodes CASSPLDRGRTNEKLFF.

This chain connects TRBV7-6 to TRBJ2-3, with D perhaps TRBD1 (6 bases). The germline gives CDR1 SGHVS, CDR2 FNYEAQ. V lost 0 bases, J lost 4 bases, and 14 bases lay in between. This CDR3 contains 16 residues. This CDR3 reads CASSLAGGATADTQYF. As DNA, the CDR3 is TGTGCCAGCAGCTTAGCTGGGGGCGCAACCGCAGATACGCAGTATTTT. Full variable domain (rest looked up from reference TRBV7-6 and TRBJ2-3): GAGVSQSPRYKVTKRGQDVALRCDPISGHVSLYWYRQALGQGPEFLTYFNYEAQQDKSGLPNDRFSAERPEGSISTLTIQRTEQRDSAMYRCASSLAGGATADTQYFGPGTRLTVL.

A few counts support this clone. J is TRBJ2-7 and V is TRBV7-2; TRBD2 matches 9 bases. J gave up 4 bases and V 1 base, and 5 bases lay outside the gene matches. The CDR3 is made up of 15 amino acids. CDR1 and CDR2 (germline): SGHTA, FQGNSA. The DNA for the CDR3 is TGTGCCAGCAGCTTAGTAGGCGGGGGGGAATACGAGCAGTACTTC. Amino acids: CASSLVGGGEYEQYF.

This clone appeared once. The chain recombines TRBV2 with TRBJ2-5; 8 bases are a match to TRBD1. Germline assignment: CDR1 SNHLY and CDR2 FYNNEI. The CDR3 is made up of 15 amino acids. V shed 2 bases, J shed 3 bases, and the junction held 5 bases outside the gene matches. The CDR3 DNA sequence: TGTGCCAGCAGTGAAACTCCGACAGGGGAAGAGACCCAGTACTTC. Protein product: CASSETPTGEETQYF.

The genes are TRBV29-1 and TRBJ2-5, with TRBD2 identical over 7 bases. This CDR3 has 14 residues. V gave up 6 bases and J gave up 5 bases; unmatched junction bases: 12. Germline V gene sequence: CDR1 SQVTM, CDR2 ANQGSEA. The CDR3 DNA follows: TGCAGCGTCCCATGGGAGGGGCCGGAGGAGACCCAGTACTTC. It is translated as CSVPWEGPEETQYF.

Written as DNA, the CDR3 is TGCAGCGCTAACACAGGGGGGAGCTCCTACAATGAGCAGTTCTTC. Residues: CSANTGGSSYNEQFF. The chain links TRBV29-1 to TRBJ2-1; 8 bases map to TRBD1. The CDR3 consists of 15 residues. V was clipped by 7 bases and J by 0 bases; unmatched bases: 8. Germline V gene data show CDR1 as SQVTM and CDR2 as ANQGSEA.

CDR3 in amino acids: CASSERSRNTGELFF. In DNA, the CDR3 is TGTGCCAGCAGCGAACGGTCGCGGAACACCGGGGAGCTGTTTTTT. The chain carries TRBV6-1 and TRBJ2-2; no clear D. Trimming took 6 bases from V and 1 from J, leaving 12 bases between them. There are 15 residues in the CDR3. Germline V gives CDR1 MNHNS, CDR2 SASEGT.

The chain is built from TRBV7-9 and TRBJ2-3, with TRBD2 matching 10 bases. J was trimmed by 3 bases and V by 5 bases; bases with no gene match: 14. The CDR3 covers 18 residues. CDR1 SEHNR and CDR2 FQNEAQ come from the germline V gene (reference sequence). The CDR3 DNA is TGTGCCAGCAGCACGACCGGGCCGGCTAGCGGGGGAACAGATACGCAGTATTTT. Translation gives CASSTTGPASGGTDTQYF.

The chain joins TRBV5-8 to TRBJ1-4; weak D call: TRBD1 (5 bases). The CDR3 is 14 residues long. The germline CDR1 and CDR2 sequences are SGHTS and YDEGEE. V was cut by 4 bases and J by 7 bases, with 14 bases left in between. The CDR3 nucleotides read TGTGCCAGCAGCCTCGGGACTCGTGGTGAAAAACTGTTTTTT. This translates into CASSLGTRGEKLFF.

This chain uses TRBV10-2 with TRBJ2-7; D perhaps matches TRBD1 (5 bases). The CDR3 runs 14 residues. CDR1 and CDR2 from the germline V gene are WSHSY and SAAADI. V lost 2 bases and J 3 bases, leaving 11 bases between the germline ends. CDR3 sequence reads: CASSETDKYYEQYF. In nucleotides, the CDR3 is TGCGCCAGCAGTGAGACGGACAAGTACTACGAGCAGTACTTC.

This clone appeared a single time. The rearrangement links TRBV10-3 to TRBJ1-1; 8 bases map to TRBD1. The V and J ends lost 6 bases and 1 base, in that order; junction bases with no gene match: 4. The CDR3 totals 14 residues. Germline assignment: CDR1 ENHRY and CDR2 SYGVKD. CDR3 nucleotide sequence: TGTGCCATCAGAGACCAGGGGGCGAACACTGAAGCTTTCTTT. It specifies CAIRDQGANTEAFF.

This clone was picked up one time. The chain links TRBV6-5 to TRBJ1-1; the match to TRBD1 covers 7 bases. Germline V gives CDR1 MNHEY, CDR2 SVGAGI. V trimming: 6 bases; J trimming: 4 bases; junction bases outside the gene matches: 5. The CDR3 covers 13 residues. The CDR3 reads CASSPRTGTEAFF. As DNA, the CDR3 is TGTGCCAGCAGCCCCCGGACAGGCACTGAAGCTTTCTTT.

This sequence joins TRBV7-3 and TRBJ1-2, with a weak D call TRBD1 (5 bases). V was cut by 1 base and J by 7 bases, with 7 bases left in between. This CDR3 has 12 residues. The germline CDR1 and CDR2 sequences are SGHTA and FQGTGA. CDR3 bases: TGTGCCAGCAGCTTAAACGGGGGTGGCTACACCTTC. The encoded protein is CASSLNGGGYTF. Full variable domain (outside the CDR3, taken from reference TRBV7-3 and TRBJ1-2): GAGVSQTPSNKVTEKGKYVELRCDPISGHTALYWYRQSLGQGPEFLIYFQGTGAADDSGLPNDRFFAVRPEGSVSTLKIQRTERGDSAVYLCASSLNGGGYTFGSGTRLTVV.

This chain joins TRBV10-3 and TRBJ2-3; D uncertain. Germline assignment: CDR1 ENHRY and CDR2 SYGVKD. Trimming took 7 bases from V and 3 from J, leaving 5 bases between them. CDR3 length: 11 amino acids. CDR3 in DNA: TGTGCCATCATCGGGACAGATACGCAGTATTTT. Translated, it gives CAIIGTDTQYF.

This clone appeared a single time. The gene calls are TRBV4-2 and TRBJ2-7; 12 positions agree with TRBD1. The ends lost 6 bases at V and 5 bases at J; junction bases unmatched: 5. There are 14 residues in the CDR3. The germline gives CDR1 LGHNA, CDR2 YNFKEQ. CDR3 bases: TGTGCCAGCAGTGGGGACAGGGGGCAACACGAGCAGTACTTC. It encodes CASSGDRGQHEQYF.

This clone was counted between two and nine times. The chain links TRBV6-4 to TRBJ2-2; D gene uncertain. The CDR3 contains 13 residues. V was clipped by 2 bases and J by 3 bases, with 4 bases between them. Germline V gene data show CDR1 as MRHNA and CDR2 as SNTAGT. The CDR3 sequence is CASSDDYTGELFF. The CDR3 nucleotides are TGTGCCAGCAGTGACGACTACACCGGGGAGCTGTTTTTT.

The chain carries TRBV5-1 and TRBJ2-7, with 9 bases that match TRBD1. This CDR3 comprises 15 residues. Trimming removed 1 base from V and 7 bases from J; junction bases left unmatched: 9. Germline V gene lookup returns CDR1 SGHRS and CDR2 YFSETQ. This chain's CDR3 is CASSLQRQGVGEQYF. The DNA for the CDR3 is TGCGCCAGCAGCTTGCAGCGACAGGGGGTTGGGGAGCAGTACTTC.

The chain couples TRBV27 to TRBJ1-5; TRBD1 aligns across 9 bases. V gave up 5 bases and J gave up 0 bases; unmatched junction bases: 11. This CDR3 is built from 18 residues. Germline loops: CDR1 MNHEY, CDR2 SMNVEV (reference sequence). The CDR3 is CASSPGTGFGASNQPQHF. The DNA of the CDR3 is TGTGCCAGCAGTCCGGGGACAGGGTTCGGTGCTAGCAATCAGCCCCAGCATTTT.

This clone was detected once. The chain links TRBV7-2 to TRBJ2-3; TRBD2 is a possible D gene (6 bases). V lost 1 base, J lost 0 bases, and 8 bases lay in between. This CDR3 has 15 residues. CDR1 SGHTA and CDR2 FQGNSA come from the germline V gene. CDR3 in amino acids: CASSLVSGSTDTQYF. The CDR3 DNA is TGTGCCAGCAGCTTAGTGAGCGGGAGCACAGATACGCAGTATTTT.

This chain joins TRBV29-1 and TRBJ2-1; 8 bases map to TRBD2. Trimming at V came to 0 bases and at J to 7 bases, leaving 5 bases not matched to a gene. The CDR3 length is 14 residues. The germline gives CDR1 SQVTM, CDR2 ANQGSEA. CDR3 DNA: TGCAGCGTTGAAGATCGGGAGGGGTGGAATGAGCAGTTCTTC. This encodes CSVEDREGWNEQFF.

This chain uses TRBV15 with TRBJ2-2; TRBD1 matches 9 bases. The CDR3 extends over 14 amino acids. The ends lost 3 bases at V and 4 bases at J; junction bases unmatched: 0. CDR1 is LNHNV and CDR2 is YYDKDF in the germline V gene (reference sequence). The CDR3 DNA sequence: TGTGCCACCAGCAGGGACAGGGGCACCGGGGAGCTGTTTTTT. It translates to CATSRDRGTGELFF.

The chain combines TRBV6-6 with TRBJ1-2; no clear D. The CDR3 is 14 residues long. Per the germline V gene, CDR1 is MNHNY and CDR2 is SVGAGI (reference sequence). The germline V and J ends were trimmed by 6 bases and 1 base, with 12 bases remaining between them. As DNA, the CDR3 is TGTGCCAGCAGAAACAGATCGATTAACTATGGCTACACCTTC. This codes for CASRNRSINYGYTF.